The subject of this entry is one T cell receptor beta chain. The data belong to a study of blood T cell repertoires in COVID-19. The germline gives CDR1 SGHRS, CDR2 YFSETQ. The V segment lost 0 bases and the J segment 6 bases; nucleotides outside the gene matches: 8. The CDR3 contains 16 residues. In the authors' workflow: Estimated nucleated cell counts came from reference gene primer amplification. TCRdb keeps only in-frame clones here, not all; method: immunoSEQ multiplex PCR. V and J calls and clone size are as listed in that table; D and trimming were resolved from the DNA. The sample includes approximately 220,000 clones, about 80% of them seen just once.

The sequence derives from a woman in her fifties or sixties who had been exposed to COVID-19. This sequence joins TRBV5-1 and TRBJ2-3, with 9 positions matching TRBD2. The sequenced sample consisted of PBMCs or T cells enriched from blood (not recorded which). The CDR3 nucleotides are TGCGCCAGCAGCTTGGATGGCGGGGGGGCCAGGGATACGCAGTATTTT. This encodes CASSLDGGGARDTQYF.